The clone carrying this T cell receptor beta chain was found many times. The antigen remains unidentified. The V gene's germline CDR1 is SQVTM and CDR2 ANQGSEA. Deletions cut 4 bases from V and 3 bases from J, with 12 bases between. The CDR3 covers 13 residues. These data come from a study of early T cells in non-severe SARS-CoV-2 infection. Study overall: Sequenced material consisted of bulk RNA (from unsorted whole blood), and chains were unpaired. Findings of the study overall: A preference for anti-spike CD8 responses marked VDJdb matching, which missed private and CD4 specificities.

Molecules of cDNA were individually given unique molecular identifiers that were attached to them. MiXCR, run by TCRdb on the 5' RACE reads, gives a single entry per CDR3 protein. The table has 25,000 to 30,000 distinct CDR3 sequences, about 5.8% seen once. The chain has TRBV29-1 and TRBJ1-1; D gene unclear. The sequenced sample consisted of whole blood. This TCR derives from an adult who was a healthcare worker with PCR-confirmed SARS-CoV-2 infection or an uninfected control (not recorded which). CDR3 protein: CSVVKDLDTEAFF. Here the CDR3 DNA reads TGCAGCGTTGTCAAAGACTTGGACACTGAAGCTTTCTTT.